These T cell receptor beta chains were read from a single sample in a study of radiotherapy plus CTLA-4 blockade in lung cancer. The method was immunoSEQ multiplex PCR; TCRdb's version includes in-frame clones alone and lacks a portion of them. This table holds tens of thousands of clones, 70% to 80% found once. The specimen comprised peripheral blood, sampled from a patient treated with radiotherapy plus ipilimumab. The origin of the receptors is a human donor with non-small cell lung cancer that progressed on radiotherapy plus ipilimumab. CDR3s include the opening cysteine and the closing phenylalanine or tryptophan. D genes are given only for firm matches. Clone size appears in some rows only: once, few, many, or a class for an expanded clone.

D gene: -
V gene: TRBV6-1
J gene: TRBJ2-3
clone size: -
CDR3 DNA: TGTGCCAGCAGTGTGAACCCGGCGGATACGCAGTATTTT
CDR3 protein: CASSVNPADTQYF

D gene: -
V gene: TRBV10-3
J gene: TRBJ1-5
clone size: -
CDR3 DNA: TGTGCCATCAGTGAGTCGGGTCAGGTTAATCAGCCCCAGCATTTT
CDR3 protein: CAISESGQVNQPQHF

D gene: -
V gene: TRBV6-6
J gene: TRBJ1-2
clone size: few
CDR3 DNA: TGTGCCAGCAGTTACTACCAAGCTAACTATGGCTACACCTTC
CDR3 protein: CASSYYQANYGYTF

D gene: TRBD2
V gene: TRBV4-3
J gene: TRBJ2-2
clone size: -
CDR3 DNA: TGCGCCAGCAGCCAAAAAAACAGCGGGGCCGGGGAGCTGTTTTTT
CDR3 protein: CASSQKNSGAGELFF

D gene: TRBD1
V gene: TRBV13
J gene: TRBJ1-1
clone size: -
CDR3 DNA: TGTGCCAGCAGCTTGGACAGGGGACGTACTGAAGCTTTCTTT
CDR3 protein: CASSLDRGRTEAFF

D gene: -
V gene: TRBV27
J gene: TRBJ2-3
clone size: -
CDR3 DNA: TGTGCCAGCAGTTCGACCGGGACCTCACTCACTACGCAGTATTTT
CDR3 protein: CASSSTGTSLTTQYF

D gene: -
V gene: TRBV7-2
J gene: TRBJ2-7
clone size: -
CDR3 DNA: TGTGCCAGCAGTCCCCTTCCCTACGAGCAGTACTTC
CDR3 protein: CASSPLPYEQYF

D gene: TRBD2
V gene: TRBV7-9
J gene: TRBJ2-1
clone size: -
CDR3 DNA: TGTGCCAGCAGTGTGGGCGGGGGCAATGAGCAGTTCTTC
CDR3 protein: CASSVGGGNEQFF

D gene: -
V gene: TRBV27
J gene: TRBJ1-6
clone size: -
CDR3 DNA: TGTGCCAGCAGTTTGACAGGTTTCTTTCATGGTTCACCCCTCCACTTT
CDR3 protein: CASSLTGFFHGSPLHF

D gene: -
V gene: TRBV9
J gene: TRBJ1-5
clone size: -
CDR3 DNA: TGTGCCAGCAGCGTAGATTGGGGGGCGAATCAGCCCCAGCATTTT
CDR3 protein: CASSVDWGANQPQHF

D gene: TRBD1
V gene: TRBV7-9
J gene: TRBJ1-1
clone size: few
CDR3 DNA: TGTGCCAGCAGCCTCGGGACAGCGAACACTGAAGCTTTCTTT
CDR3 protein: CASSLGTANTEAFF

D gene: TRBD1
V gene: TRBV5-1
J gene: TRBJ2-7
clone size: -
CDR3 DNA: TGCGCCAGCAGCTCATTACAGGGGGACTCCTACGAGCAGTACTTC
CDR3 protein: CASSSLQGDSYEQYF

D gene: TRBD2
V gene: TRBV2
J gene: TRBJ2-1
clone size: -
CDR3 DNA: TGTGCCAGCAGTCTGGGGGGGAGCTCCTACAATGAGCAGTTCTTC
CDR3 protein: CASSLGGSSYNEQFF

D gene: -
V gene: TRBV11-3
J gene: TRBJ1-1
clone size: -
CDR3 DNA: TGTGCCAGCAGCTCCCATCAGAACACTGAAGCTTTCTTT
CDR3 protein: CASSSHQNTEAFF

D gene: -
V gene: TRBV27
J gene: TRBJ1-1
clone size: -
CDR3 DNA: TGTGCCAGCAGTTTATACACGGACGGCACTGAAGCTTTCTTT
CDR3 protein: CASSLYTDGTEAFF

D gene: -
V gene: TRBV4-3
J gene: TRBJ1-4
clone size: -
CDR3 DNA: TGCGCCAGCAGCCAAAGGTTCGGTTGGGGGACTGCAACTAATGAAAAACTGTTTTTT
CDR3 protein: CASSQRFGWGTATNEKLFF

D gene: -
V gene: TRBV28
J gene: TRBJ1-3
clone size: once
CDR3 DNA: TGTGCCAGCACCCCGGGGTACCGTTCTGGAAACACCATATATTTT
CDR3 protein: CASTPGYRSGNTIYF

D gene: -
V gene: TRBV5-6
J gene: TRBJ2-2
clone size: -
CDR3 DNA: TGTGCCAGCAATCGGGGAGGAGGGAACACCGGGGAGCTGTTTTTT
CDR3 protein: CASNRGGGNTGELFF

D gene: -
V gene: TRBV28
J gene: TRBJ1-3
clone size: -
CDR3 DNA: TGTGCCAGCAGTTTTGGGGCAGGGTCGGTGGACACCATATATTTT
CDR3 protein: CASSFGAGSVDTIYF

D gene: -
V gene: TRBV7-2
J gene: TRBJ2-7
clone size: -
CDR3 DNA: TGTGCCAGCAACCAATTACCGTGGGATAGCTCGGGAAACTTCTACGAGCAGTACTTC
CDR3 protein: CASNQLPWDSSGNFYEQYF

D gene: -
V gene: TRBV18
J gene: TRBJ1-3
clone size: -
CDR3 DNA: TGTGCCGGAAAGACCGGAGGTTCTGGAAACACCATATATTTT
CDR3 protein: CAGKTGGSGNTIYF

D gene: -
V gene: TRBV6-5
J gene: TRBJ2-1
clone size: once
CDR3 DNA: TGTGCCAGCAGTTACATTCGCAGGGGACTAAACAATGAGCAGTTCTTC
CDR3 protein: CASSYIRRGLNNEQFF

D gene: TRBD1
V gene: TRBV7-9
J gene: TRBJ2-1
clone size: once
CDR3 DNA: TGTGCCAGCAACAGGGGCAGCTCCTACAATGAGCAGTTCTTC
CDR3 protein: CASNRGSSYNEQFF

D gene: TRBD2
V gene: TRBV7-2
J gene: TRBJ2-5
clone size: -
CDR3 DNA: TGTGCCAGCAGCTCGACTAGCGGGGGCGAGACCCAGTACTTC
CDR3 protein: CASSSTSGGETQYF

D gene: TRBD2
V gene: TRBV5-1
J gene: TRBJ2-1
clone size: -
CDR3 DNA: TGCGCCAGTCAAGAGTCGAGGCGGGGGGACGAGCAGTTCTTC
CDR3 protein: CASQESRRGDEQFF

D gene: TRBD1
V gene: TRBV2
J gene: TRBJ1-4
clone size: -
CDR3 DNA: TGTGCCAGCAGTCTACAGGGGTTGAGTGAAAAACTGTTTTTT
CDR3 protein: CASSLQGLSEKLFF

D gene: -
V gene: TRBV5-6
J gene: TRBJ2-3
clone size: -
CDR3 DNA: TGTGCCAGCAGCCCGGGGGCAGGGGCCGGCACAGATACGCAGTATTTT
CDR3 protein: CASSPGAGAGTDTQYF

D gene: TRBD1
V gene: TRBV29-1
J gene: TRBJ1-1
clone size: -
CDR3 DNA: TGCAGCTTTCGGACAGGCCAGAACACTGAAGCTTTCTTT
CDR3 protein: CSFRTGQNTEAFF

D gene: TRBD1
V gene: TRBV19
J gene: TRBJ2-7
clone size: -
CDR3 DNA: TGTGCCAGTAGTATAGGGTGGACAGGGTACGAGCAGTACTTC
CDR3 protein: CASSIGWTGYEQYF

D gene: TRBD1
V gene: TRBV4-1
J gene: TRBJ2-4
clone size: -
CDR3 DNA: TGCGCCAGCAGCCAAGGCCCGGCGACAGGGGCCAAAAACATTCAGTACTTC
CDR3 protein: CASSQGPATGAKNIQYF

D gene: -
V gene: TRBV9
J gene: TRBJ2-2
clone size: -
CDR3 DNA: TGTGCCAGCAGCCCCCACGGGGAGAACACCGGGGAGCTGTTTTTT
CDR3 protein: CASSPHGENTGELFF

D gene: -
V gene: TRBV5-1
J gene: TRBJ2-2
clone size: -
CDR3 DNA: TGCGCCAGCAGCTTGGCACACCCCGACACCGGGGAGCTGTTTTTT
CDR3 protein: CASSLAHPDTGELFF

D gene: -
V gene: TRBV11-1
J gene: TRBJ2-1
clone size: -
CDR3 DNA: TGTGCCAGCAGCTTAGGCACTCTTGGCACCTACAATGAGCAGTTCTTC
CDR3 protein: CASSLGTLGTYNEQFF

D gene: -
V gene: TRBV29-1
J gene: TRBJ1-2
clone size: -
CDR3 DNA: TGCCTGTATGGGGGGGGGCTTTTGAGCGGCTACACCTTC
CDR3 protein: CLYGGGLLSGYTF

D gene: TRBD1
V gene: TRBV7-2
J gene: TRBJ1-1
clone size: -
CDR3 DNA: TGTGCCAGCAGCTTAGTAGGGACAGGGAACACTGAAGCTTTCTTT
CDR3 protein: CASSLVGTGNTEAFF

D gene: -
V gene: TRBV7-8
J gene: TRBJ1-3
clone size: few
CDR3 DNA: TGTGCCAGCAGCCTTGGAAACACCATATATTTT
CDR3 protein: CASSLGNTIYF

D gene: -
V gene: TRBV4-1
J gene: TRBJ2-1
clone size: few
CDR3 DNA: TGCGCCAGCAGCCAACTGGGGAGTGAGCAGTTCTTC
CDR3 protein: CASSQLGSEQFF

D gene: -
V gene: TRBV28
J gene: TRBJ2-1
clone size: once
CDR3 DNA: TGTGCCAGCAGTTCCCCGGCGGAGGTTACCTACAATGAGCAGTTCTTC
CDR3 protein: CASSSPAEVTYNEQFF

D gene: TRBD1
V gene: TRBV19
J gene: TRBJ2-7
clone size: -
CDR3 DNA: TGTGCCACCTCCAGGACAGGGGAGTCCTACGAGCAGTACTTC
CDR3 protein: CATSRTGESYEQYF

D gene: TRBD2
V gene: TRBV27
J gene: TRBJ2-7
clone size: -
CDR3 DNA: TGTGCCAGCAGTCCGGGGGGGTCGTCCTCCTACGAGCAGTACTTC
CDR3 protein: CASSPGGSSSYEQYF

D gene: TRBD2
V gene: TRBV7-9
J gene: TRBJ2-3
clone size: -
CDR3 DNA: TGTGCCAGCAGTTACCTAGCGGGAGGGCCGTTTGGCACAGATACGCAGTATTTT
CDR3 protein: CASSYLAGGPFGTDTQYF

D gene: -
V gene: TRBV2
J gene: TRBJ2-7
clone size: -
CDR3 DNA: TGTGCCAGCAGTGCTAGCTTGGGGGAATGGTACGAGCAGTACTTC
CDR3 protein: CASSASLGEWYEQYF

D gene: -
V gene: TRBV6-5
J gene: TRBJ2-2
clone size: -
CDR3 DNA: TGTGCCAGCAGCCGTCTGGGATCCGGGGAGCTGTTTTTT
CDR3 protein: CASSRLGSGELFF

D gene: -
V gene: TRBV7-2
J gene: TRBJ2-7
clone size: -
CDR3 DNA: TGTGCCAGCAGCCTCCCTTTGGCGGGGAGACAAGACCTCTACGAGCAGTACTTC
CDR3 protein: CASSLPLAGRQDLYEQYF

D gene: TRBD1
V gene: TRBV6-5
J gene: TRBJ2-7
clone size: -
CDR3 DNA: TGTGCCAGCAGTTACGGACAGGCAGGCTACGAGCAGTACTTC
CDR3 protein: CASSYGQAGYEQYF

D gene: TRBD1
V gene: TRBV28
J gene: TRBJ1-2
clone size: -
CDR3 DNA: TGTGCCAGCAGTTTACTGACGGGACAGATCTATGGCTACACCTTC
CDR3 protein: CASSLLTGQIYGYTF

D gene: -
V gene: TRBV5-5
J gene: TRBJ1-6
clone size: -
CDR3 DNA: TGTGCCAGCAGCTTGGCGGGGGGTACGGCCATTAATTCACCCCTCCACTTT
CDR3 protein: CASSLAGGTAINSPLHF

D gene: TRBD2
V gene: TRBV6-5
J gene: TRBJ2-3
clone size: -
CDR3 DNA: TGTGCCAGCAGCCCGACTAGCTCTAGCACAGATACGCAGTATTTT
CDR3 protein: CASSPTSSSTDTQYF

D gene: TRBD2
V gene: TRBV5-4
J gene: TRBJ2-1
clone size: -
CDR3 DNA: TGTGCCAGCAGCTCTTTGTCCGGGGGGGCGCGGAATGAGCAGTTCTTC
CDR3 protein: CASSSLSGGARNEQFF

D gene: -
V gene: TRBV6-4
J gene: TRBJ1-5
clone size: -
CDR3 DNA: TGTGCCAGCAGTGACTCGGGGGCAGACAATCAGCCCCAGCATTTT
CDR3 protein: CASSDSGADNQPQHF

D gene: -
V gene: TRBV10-2
J gene: TRBJ2-3
clone size: -
CDR3 DNA: TGCGCCAGCAGTGTTTTAGCCTCCACAGATACGCAGTATTTT
CDR3 protein: CASSVLASTDTQYF

D gene: -
V gene: TRBV19
J gene: TRBJ1-6
clone size: -
CDR3 DNA: TGTGCCAGTAGTCCGAGACAGCCGAATTCACCCCTCCACTTT
CDR3 protein: CASSPRQPNSPLHF

D gene: TRBD2
V gene: TRBV5-1
J gene: TRBJ2-1
clone size: -
CDR3 DNA: TGCGCCAGCAGCAGCCCAGGCGGGAGGGGTGATGAGCAGTTCTTC
CDR3 protein: CASSSPGGRGDEQFF

D gene: -
V gene: TRBV5-5
J gene: TRBJ2-7
clone size: -
CDR3 DNA: TGTGCCAGCAGCCCGTCCTACGAGCAGTACTTC
CDR3 protein: CASSPSYEQYF